This section outlines one T cell receptor (beta chain) sequence together with its context. V was clipped by 6 bases and J by 1 base, with 9 bases between them. CDR3 size: 12 residues. CDR1 is DFQATT, CDR2 SNEGSKA, per germline (reference sequence). TCRdb re-called the RT-PCR reads with MiXCR, one entry per CDR3 protein. The data contain fewer than 550,000 distinct CDR3 sequences, about 25% of them singletons. This sample is drawn from a study of response to subunit inactivated influenza vaccine. The chain uses TRBV20-1 and TRBJ1-2; TRBD1 might be the D (5 bases). This clonotype was sampled from a man over 45 who received an inactivated influenza vaccine. This material consisted of CD4+ T cells sorted from PBMCs, taken about 5 days after vaccination. Written as DNA, the CDR3 is TGCAGTGCACGGACACATAACTATGGCTACACCTTC. It translates to CSARTHNYGYTF.